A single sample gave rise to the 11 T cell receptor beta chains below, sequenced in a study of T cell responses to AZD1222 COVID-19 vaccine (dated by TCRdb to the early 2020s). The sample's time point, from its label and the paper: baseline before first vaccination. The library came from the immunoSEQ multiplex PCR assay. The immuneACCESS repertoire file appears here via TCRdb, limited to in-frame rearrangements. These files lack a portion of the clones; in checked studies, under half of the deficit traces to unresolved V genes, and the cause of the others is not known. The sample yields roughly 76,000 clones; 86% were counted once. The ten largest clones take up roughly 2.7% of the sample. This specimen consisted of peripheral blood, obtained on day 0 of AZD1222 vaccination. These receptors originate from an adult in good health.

The DNA for the CDR3 is TGTGCCATCAGTGGGGGAGACCCCTCACGAGGGACTGAAGCTTTCTTT. Translation gives CAISGGDPSRGTEAFF. The chain recombines TRBV10-3 with TRBJ1-1; D gene unclear. The germline V and J ends were trimmed by 4 bases and 5 bases, with 20 bases remaining between them. The CDR3 has 16 residues. Per the germline V gene, CDR1 is ENHRY and CDR2 is SYGVKD.

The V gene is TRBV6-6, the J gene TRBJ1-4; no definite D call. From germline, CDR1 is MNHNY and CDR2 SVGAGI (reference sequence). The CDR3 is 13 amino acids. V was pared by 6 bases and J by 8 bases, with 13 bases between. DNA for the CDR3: TGTGCCAGCAGATATCGTGAGAACGAAAAACTGTTTTTT. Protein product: CASRYRENEKLFF.

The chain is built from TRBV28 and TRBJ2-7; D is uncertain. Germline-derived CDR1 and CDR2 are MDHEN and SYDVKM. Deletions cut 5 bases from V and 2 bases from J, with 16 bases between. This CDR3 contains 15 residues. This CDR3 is CASSPLQTATYEQYF. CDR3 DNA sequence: TGTGCCAGCAGTCCACTTCAAACGGCTACCTACGAGCAGTACTTC.

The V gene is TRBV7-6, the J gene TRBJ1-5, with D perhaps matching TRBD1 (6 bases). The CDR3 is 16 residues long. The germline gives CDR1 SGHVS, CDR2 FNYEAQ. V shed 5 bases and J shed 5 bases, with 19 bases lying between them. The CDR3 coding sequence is TGTGCCAGCAGCCCAACTGATAGGGGGGCCCATCAGCCCCAGCATTTT. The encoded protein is CASSPTDRGAHQPQHF.

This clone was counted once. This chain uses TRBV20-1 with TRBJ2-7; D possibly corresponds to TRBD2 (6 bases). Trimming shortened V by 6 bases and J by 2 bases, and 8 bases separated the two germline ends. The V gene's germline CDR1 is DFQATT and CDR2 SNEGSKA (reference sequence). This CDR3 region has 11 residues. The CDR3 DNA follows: TGCAGTGCGGGAGGCCCCTACGAGCAGTACTTC. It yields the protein CSAGGPYEQYF.

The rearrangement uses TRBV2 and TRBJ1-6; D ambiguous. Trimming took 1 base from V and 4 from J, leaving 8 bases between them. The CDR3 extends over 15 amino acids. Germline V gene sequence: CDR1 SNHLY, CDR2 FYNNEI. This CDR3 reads CASSEGPVYNSPLHF. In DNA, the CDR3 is TGTGCCAGCAGTGAAGGGCCAGTGTATAATTCACCCCTCCACTTT.

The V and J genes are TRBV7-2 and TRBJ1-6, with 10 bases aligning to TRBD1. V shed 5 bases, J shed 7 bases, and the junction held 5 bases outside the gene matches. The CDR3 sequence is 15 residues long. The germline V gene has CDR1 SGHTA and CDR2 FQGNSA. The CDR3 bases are TGTGCCAGCAGCCCTGACAGGGGGCGGAATTCACCCCTCCACTTT. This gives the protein CASSPDRGRNSPLHF.

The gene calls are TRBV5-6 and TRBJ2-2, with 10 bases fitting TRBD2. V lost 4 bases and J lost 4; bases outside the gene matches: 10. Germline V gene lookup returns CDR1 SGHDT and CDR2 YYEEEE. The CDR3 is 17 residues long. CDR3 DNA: TGTGCCAGCAGCCCAAGGGTAGCGGGAGGCGGCACCGGGGAGCTGTTTTTT. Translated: CASSPRVAGGGTGELFF.

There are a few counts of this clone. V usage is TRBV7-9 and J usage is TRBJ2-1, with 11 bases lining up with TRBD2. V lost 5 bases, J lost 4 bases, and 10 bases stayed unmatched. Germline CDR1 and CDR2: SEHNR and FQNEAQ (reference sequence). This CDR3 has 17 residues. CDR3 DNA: TGTGCCAGCAGCCCCCTGGGACTAGCGGAACTGTACAATGAGCAGTTCTTC. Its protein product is CASSPLGLAELYNEQFF.

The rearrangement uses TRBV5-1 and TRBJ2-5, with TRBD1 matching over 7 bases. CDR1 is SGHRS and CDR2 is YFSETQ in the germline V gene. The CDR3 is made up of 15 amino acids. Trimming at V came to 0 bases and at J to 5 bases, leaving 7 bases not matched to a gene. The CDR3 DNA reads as TGCGCCAGCAGCTTGGCCAGGGGGTTCCGGGAGACCCAGTACTTC. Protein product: CASSLARGFRETQYF.

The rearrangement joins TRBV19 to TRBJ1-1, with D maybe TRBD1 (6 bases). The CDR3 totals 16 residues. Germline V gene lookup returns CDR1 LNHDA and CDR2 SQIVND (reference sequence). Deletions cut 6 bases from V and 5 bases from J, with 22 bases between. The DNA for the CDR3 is TGTGCCAGTAGACCATGGGTGGCAGGGGTTCGGACTGAAGCTTTCTTT. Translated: CASRPWVAGVRTEAFF.